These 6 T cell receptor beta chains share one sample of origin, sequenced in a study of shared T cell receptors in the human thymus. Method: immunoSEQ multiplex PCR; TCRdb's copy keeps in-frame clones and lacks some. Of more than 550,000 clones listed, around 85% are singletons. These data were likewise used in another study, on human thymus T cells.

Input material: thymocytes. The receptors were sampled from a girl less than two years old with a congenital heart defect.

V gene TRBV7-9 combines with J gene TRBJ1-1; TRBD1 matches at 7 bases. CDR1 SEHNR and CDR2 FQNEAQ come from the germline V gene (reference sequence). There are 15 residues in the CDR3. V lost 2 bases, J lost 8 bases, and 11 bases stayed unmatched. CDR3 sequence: CASSLFDPGQIEAFF. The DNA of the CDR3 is TGTGCCAGCAGCTTATTCGACCCGGGACAGATCGAAGCTTTCTTT.

The CDR3 loop is CASSLGQGGTEAFF. As DNA, the CDR3 is TGTGCCAGCAGTCTTGGACAGGGGGGGACTGAAGCTTTCTTT. The V and J genes are TRBV28 and TRBJ1-1, with TRBD1 identical over 10 bases. V trimming: 5 bases; J trimming: 5 bases; junction bases outside the gene matches: 5. Germline CDR1 and CDR2: MDHEN and SYDVKM. There are 14 residues in the CDR3.

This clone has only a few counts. CDR3 amino acids: CASGHYEQYF. The CDR3, as DNA: TGTGCCAGCGGGCACTACGAGCAGTACTTC. The chain carries TRBV6-1 and TRBJ2-7; D is unclear. This CDR3 has 10 amino acids. Germline lookup yields CDR1 MNHNS and CDR2 SASEGT. V was pared by 8 bases and J by 3 bases, with 5 bases between.

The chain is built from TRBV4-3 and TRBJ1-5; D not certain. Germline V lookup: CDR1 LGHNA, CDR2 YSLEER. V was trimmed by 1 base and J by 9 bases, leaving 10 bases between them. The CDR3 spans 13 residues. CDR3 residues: CASSQVPFMPQHF. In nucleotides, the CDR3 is TGCGCCAGCAGCCAAGTCCCCTTTATGCCCCAGCATTTT.

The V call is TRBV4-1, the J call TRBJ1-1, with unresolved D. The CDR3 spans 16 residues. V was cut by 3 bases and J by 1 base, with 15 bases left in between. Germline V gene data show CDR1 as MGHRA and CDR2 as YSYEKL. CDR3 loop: CASSQFLKQPNTEAFF. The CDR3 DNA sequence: TGCGCCAGCAGCCAGTTCCTGAAACAGCCGAACACTGAAGCTTTCTTT.

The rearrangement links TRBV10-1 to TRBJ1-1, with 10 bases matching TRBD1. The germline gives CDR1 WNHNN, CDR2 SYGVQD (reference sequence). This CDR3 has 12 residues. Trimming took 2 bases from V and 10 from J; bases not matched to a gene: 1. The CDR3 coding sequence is TGCGCCAGCAGTGAGGGGACAGGGGCAGCTTTCTTT. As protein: CASSEGTGAAFF.